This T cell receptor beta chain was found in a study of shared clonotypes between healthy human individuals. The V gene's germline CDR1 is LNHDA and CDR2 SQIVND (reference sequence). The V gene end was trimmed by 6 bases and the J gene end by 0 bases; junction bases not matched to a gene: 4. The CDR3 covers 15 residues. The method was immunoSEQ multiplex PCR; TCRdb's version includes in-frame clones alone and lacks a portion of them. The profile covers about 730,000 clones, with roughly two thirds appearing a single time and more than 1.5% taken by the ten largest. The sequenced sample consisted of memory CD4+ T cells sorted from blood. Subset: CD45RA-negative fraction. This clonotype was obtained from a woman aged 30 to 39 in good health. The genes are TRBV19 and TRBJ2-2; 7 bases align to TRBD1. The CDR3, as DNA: TGTGCCAGTAGGAGGGACAGTTCGAACACCGGGGAGCTGTTTTTT. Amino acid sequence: CASRRDSSNTGELFF.